This TCR beta chain was profiled in a study of blood T cells in healthy people across ages (dated by TCRdb to 2013 to 2016). Turning to the overall study: In model experiments, roughly one uniquely barcoded TCR beta cDNA molecule per two T cells was captured by template switching. The study measured age-related changes in TCR beta repertoire diversity using deep sequencing normalized with unique cDNA molecular identifiers. The donors were divided into four age groups: young (average roughly 17 years), middle-aged (approximately 42), aged (around 67) and long-lived (82). To avoid experimental bias, donors of different ages were randomly spread across the sequencing lanes. Using the same blood draw, the study looked at two additional independent replicas of 1 million unique cDNA reads for two donors, one aged 18 to 29 and the other aged 80 or older.

A few counts support this clonotype. Its specific antigen is unknown. Base qualities are missing; no much larger clone stands one base away. The germline V gene specifies SQVTM as CDR1 and ANQGSEA as CDR2. V loses 1 base, J loses 2 bases, and the germline ends lie 5 bases apart. From the cysteine through the phenylalanine, the CDR3 covers 12 amino acids. CDR3 DNA only is kept here, 36 bases in frame from base 1. Beyond this particular receptor, the publication reports: Total diversity estimates from one million sequenced T cells were considered lower bounds and underestimates. Compared with the aged group, the long-lived group had more naive CD4+ T cells, fewer expanded clones and increased TCR diversity, a pattern suggesting age selection. Bulk unsorted PBMC profiling prevented conclusive comparison of naive and antigen-experienced compartments. As age increased, observed TCR beta diversity per million T cells dropped in a roughly linear way, and a significant reduction was already evident by age about 40. Because donor CMV infection status was unknown, age-related changes in expanded clonotypes were potentially confounded. The percentage of naive T cells measured by flow cytometry correlated strongly with observed TCR beta diversity.

The donors were 40 or so Caucasian individuals from Russia, aged roughly 6 to 100 years, who were systemically healthy. Each donor gave roughly 9 milliliters of peripheral blood, drawn into EDTA-treated Vacutainer tubes. Ficoll-Paque density-gradient centrifugation was used to isolate PBMCs, with at least 6 million obtained per sample. Total RNA, at least 5 micrograms per sample, was extracted from PBMCs with Trizol reagent. For every donor, flow cytometry on a PBMC aliquot measured the percentage of naive CD45RAhigh/CD27high T cells. Receptor amplification or capture employed 5' RACE. This sample was sequenced with an Illumina HiSeq 2500. A second roughly 7 to 11 cycle PCR used a sample-barcoded 5' primer and a J-beta primer mix. A template-switch 5' adaptor carrying 12 random nucleotides introduced a unique molecular identifier onto each TCR beta cDNA molecule. Each sample yielded at least 3 million CDR3-containing paired-end reads. The Mint cDNA synthesis kit, primed by a TRBC-specific oligonucleotide, was used to synthesize first-strand cDNA from all RNA. Following uracil-DNA glycosylase treatment, a first 18-cycle PCR with universal primers M1SS and BC2_uni_R was performed on all cDNA. Under the source paper's analysis protocol: Each sample was normalized by randomly selecting 1 million high-quality reads, each carrying a distinct molecular identifier. Reads with shared molecular identifiers were discarded instead of being binned into consensus sequences. MiTCR, with a Q25 quality threshold and the strictest error-elimination algorithm, was used for CDR3 identification, clonotype clustering and error correction. A nonparametric unseen species model with Euler transformation was used to estimate lower-bound total TCR beta diversity. TCRdb applied fastp at Q25 and MiXCR to the public reads, then kept only in-frame beta chains. Each entry merges the rows of one CDR3 protein and shows their most common DNA and genes. TCRdb's processing, not the authors', yielded these V and J calls. This sample lists 550,000 to 750,000 distinct CDR3 sequences; approximately 21% were detected once. The ten largest clones add up to roughly 3.6% of the sample.

Rearrangement joined TRBV29-1 to TRBJ1-1; the D gene lacks a confident call. Sequences were obtained from blood. The sequence was collected from a man between 65 and 85 years old in good health. The CDR3 reads CSVEVVNTEAFF. The sequenced DNA: TGCAGCGTTGAAGTTGTCAACACTGAAGCTTTCTTT. Supplemented by the reference TRBV29-1 and TRBJ1-1 proteins around the CDR3, the complete variable domain is SAVISQKPSRDICQRGTSLTIQCQVDSQVTMMFWYRQQPGQSLTLIATANQGSEATYESGFVIDKFPISRPNLTFSTLTVSNMSPEDSSIYLCSVEVVNTEAFFGQGTRLTVV.